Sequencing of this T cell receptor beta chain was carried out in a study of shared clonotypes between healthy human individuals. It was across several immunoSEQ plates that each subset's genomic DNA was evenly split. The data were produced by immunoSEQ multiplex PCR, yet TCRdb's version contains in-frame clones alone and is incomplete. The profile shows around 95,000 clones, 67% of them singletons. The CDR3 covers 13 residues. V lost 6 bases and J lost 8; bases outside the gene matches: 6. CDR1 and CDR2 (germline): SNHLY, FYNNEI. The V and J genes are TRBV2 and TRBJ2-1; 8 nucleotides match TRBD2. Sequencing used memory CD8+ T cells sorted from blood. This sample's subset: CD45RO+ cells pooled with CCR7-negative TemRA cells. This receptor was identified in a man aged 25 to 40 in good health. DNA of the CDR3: TGTGCCAGCAGCGCGGGAGGTTTTTATGAGCAGTTCTTC. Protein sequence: CASSAGGFYEQFF.